These T cell receptor beta chains were read from a single sample in a study of breast tumors, draining lymph nodes, adjacent tissues. MiXCR, applied by TCRdb to the multiplex PCR reads, yields one record per CDR3 protein. This repertoire shows several thousand distinct CDR3 sequences, around 42% found once; its top ten account for around 13%. Sequencing was performed on tumor-adjacent breast tissue. The source is a female donor with breast cancer. Some clones in this sample may be carry-over from other donors' samples. The CDR3 runs from the conserved cysteine through the conserved F or W. Each record gives: clone size, J gene, D gene, V gene, CDR3 protein, CDR3 DNA. The D gene is left open where the match is weak. Clone size, where shown, is once, few, many, or a class for clones that have expanded.

>once|TRBJ1-2|-|TRBV6-5
CASSWITGQGGYTF
TGTGCCAGCAGTTGGATTACAGGGCAGGGTGGCTACACCTTC
>medium-sized|TRBJ1-2|-|TRBV7-3
CASSPDPNYGYTF
TGTGCCAGCAGCCCCGATCCTAACTATGGCTACACCTTC
>-|TRBJ2-1|TRBD2|TRBV28
CASKSRSGRRISPKHEQFF
TGTGCCAGCAAGTCCAGGAGCGGGAGGCGGATTTCTCCTAAACATGAGCAGTTCTTC
>large|TRBJ1-6|TRBD1|TRBV20-1
CSAGPTGERWSPLHF
TGCAGTGCTGGACCTACAGGGGAAAGATGGTCACCCCTCCACTTT
>-|TRBJ2-7|-|TRBV7-3
CASSAGLLYEQYF
TGTGCCAGCAGCGCAGGTCTCCTTTACGAGCAGTACTTC
>-|TRBJ2-2|-|TRBV4-1
CASSRERPGTPGGELFF
TGTGCCAGCAGCCGAGAGAGACCCGGGACTCCTGGGGGGGAGCTGTTTTTT
>many|TRBJ2-1|-|TRBV27
CASSLYSPSNEQFF
TGTGCCAGCAGTTTATATTCGCCCAGCAATGAGCAGTTCTTC
>-|TRBJ2-7|TRBD1|TRBV7-2
CASSSAGGALYEQYF
TGTGCCAGCAGCTCGGCAGGGGGAGCGTTGTACGAGCAGTACTTC
>-|TRBJ1-2|TRBD1|TRBV4-2
CASSQGQGVNGYTF
TGTGCCAGCAGCCAAGGACAGGGGGTAAATGGCTACACCTTC
>medium-sized|TRBJ2-7|-|TRBV6-6
CASLGRDLYEQYF
TGTGCCAGTCTTGGACGGGATCTGTACGAGCAGTACTTC
>-|TRBJ2-1|TRBD2|TRBV10-3
CAISESSGLAGVNEQFF
TGTGCCATCAGTGAGTCGTCTGGACTAGCGGGAGTAAATGAGCAGTTCTTC
>medium-sized|TRBJ2-5|-|TRBV7-2
CASSLGGQETQYF
TGTGCCAGCAGCTTAGGGGGACAAGAGACCCAGTACTTC
>medium-sized|TRBJ2-7|TRBD1|TRBV12-3/TRBV12-4
CASSGQGGEQYF
TGTGCCAGCAGTGGACAGGGGGGCGAGCAGTACTTC